This T cell receptor (beta chain) appears in the sequencing data of a study of radiation and T cells in renal cell carcinoma. Method: immunoSEQ multiplex PCR; TCRdb's copy keeps in-frame clones and lacks some. The table includes 100,000 to 150,000 clones, about 81% detected once. Noted time point: blood 2 weeks post-SBRT. Stated treatment: 15 Gy SBRT to primary tumor, nephrectomy 4 weeks later. CDR3 length: 16 residues. Per germline, CDR1 SGDLS and CDR2 YYNGEE. J was trimmed by 2 bases and V by 1 base; bases with no gene match: 7. This sample comprised blood, obtained from a patient whose treatment included radiotherapy and nephrectomy. The sequence came from a man in his fifties or sixties with renal cell carcinoma. The chain recombines TRBV9 with TRBJ2-3; 7 nucleotides match TRBD1. This CDR3 is CASSVLGGTLTDTQYF. CDR3 in DNA: TGTGCCAGCAGCGTATTAGGGGGCACCCTCACAGATACGCAGTATTTT.